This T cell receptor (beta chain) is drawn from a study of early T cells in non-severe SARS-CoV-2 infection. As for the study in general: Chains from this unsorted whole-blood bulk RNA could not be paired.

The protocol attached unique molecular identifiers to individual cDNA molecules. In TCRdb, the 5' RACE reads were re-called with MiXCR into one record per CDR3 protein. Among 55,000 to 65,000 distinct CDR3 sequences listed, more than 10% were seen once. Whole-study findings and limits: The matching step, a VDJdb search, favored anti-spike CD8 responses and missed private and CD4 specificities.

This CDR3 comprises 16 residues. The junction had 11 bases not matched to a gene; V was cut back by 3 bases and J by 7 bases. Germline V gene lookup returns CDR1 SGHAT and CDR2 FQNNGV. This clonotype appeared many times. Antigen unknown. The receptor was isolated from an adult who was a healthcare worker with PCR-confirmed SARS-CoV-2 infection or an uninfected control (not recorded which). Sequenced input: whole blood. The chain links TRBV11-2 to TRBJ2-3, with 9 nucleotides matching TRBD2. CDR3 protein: CASSFKLPAGGHTQYF. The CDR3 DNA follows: TGTGCCAGCAGCTTTAAACTACCAGCGGGGGGCCATACGCAGTATTTT.